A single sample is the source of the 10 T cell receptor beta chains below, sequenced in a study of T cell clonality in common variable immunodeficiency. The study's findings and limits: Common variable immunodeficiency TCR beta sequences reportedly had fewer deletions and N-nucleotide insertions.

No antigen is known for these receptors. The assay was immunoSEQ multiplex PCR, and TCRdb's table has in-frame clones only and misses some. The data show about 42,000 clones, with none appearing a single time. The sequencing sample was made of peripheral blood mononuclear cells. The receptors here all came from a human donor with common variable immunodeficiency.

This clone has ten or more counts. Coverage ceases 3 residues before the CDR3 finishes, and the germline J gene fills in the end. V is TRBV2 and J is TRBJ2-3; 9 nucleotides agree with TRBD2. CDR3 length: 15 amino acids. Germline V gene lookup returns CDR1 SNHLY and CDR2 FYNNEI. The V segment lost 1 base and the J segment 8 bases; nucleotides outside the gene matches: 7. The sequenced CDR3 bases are TGTGCCAGCAGTGAAGACCGCGGGGGGGCATCTACG. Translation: CASSEDRGGAST. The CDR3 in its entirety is CASSEDRGGASTQYF.

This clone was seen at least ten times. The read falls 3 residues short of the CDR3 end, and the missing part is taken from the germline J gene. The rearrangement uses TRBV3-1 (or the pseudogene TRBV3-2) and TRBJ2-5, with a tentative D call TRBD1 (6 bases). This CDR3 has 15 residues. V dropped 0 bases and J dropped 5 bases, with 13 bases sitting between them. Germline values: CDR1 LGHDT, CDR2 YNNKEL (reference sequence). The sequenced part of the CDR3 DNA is TGTGCCAGCAGCCAAGATAAGCAGGGGTGGGAGACC. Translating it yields CASSQDKQGWET. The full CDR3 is CASSQDKQGWETQYF.

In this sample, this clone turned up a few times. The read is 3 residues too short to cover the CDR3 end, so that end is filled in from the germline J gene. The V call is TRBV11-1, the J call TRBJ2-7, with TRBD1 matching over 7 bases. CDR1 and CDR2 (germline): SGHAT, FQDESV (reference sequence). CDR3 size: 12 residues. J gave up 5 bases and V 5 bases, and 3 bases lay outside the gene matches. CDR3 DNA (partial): TGTGCCAGCAGCAACCAGGGGGACGAG. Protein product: CASSNQGDE. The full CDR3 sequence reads CASSNQGDEQYF. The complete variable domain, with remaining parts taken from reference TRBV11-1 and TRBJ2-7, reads EAEVAQSPRYKITEKSQAVAFWCDPISGHATLYWYRQILGQGPELLVQFQDESVVDDSQLPKDRFSAERLKGVDSTLKIQPAELGDSAMYLCASSNQGDEQYFGPGTRLTVT.

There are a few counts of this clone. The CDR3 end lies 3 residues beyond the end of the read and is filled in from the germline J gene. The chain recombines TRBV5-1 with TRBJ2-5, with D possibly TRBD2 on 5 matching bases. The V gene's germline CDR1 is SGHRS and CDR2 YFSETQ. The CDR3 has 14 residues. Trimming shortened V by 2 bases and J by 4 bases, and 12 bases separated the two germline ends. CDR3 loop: CASSLAVEVETQYF. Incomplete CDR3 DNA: TGCGCCAGCAGCTTAGCGGTGGAAGTAGAGACC.

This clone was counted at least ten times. The CDR3 bases that were read are TGTGCCAGCAGAGAAGACTCGAGCTCCTACAATGAG. This translates into CASREDSSSYNE. Given in full, the CDR3 is CASREDSSSYNEQFF. The chain joins TRBV6-4 to TRBJ2-1; D unclear. The read ends 3 residues before the CDR3 terminus; that terminus is restored from the germline J gene. Germline V lookup: CDR1 MRHNA, CDR2 SNTAGT. The V end lost 6 bases, the J end lost 0 bases, and 12 bases lay between the germline ends. This CDR3 spans 15 amino acids.

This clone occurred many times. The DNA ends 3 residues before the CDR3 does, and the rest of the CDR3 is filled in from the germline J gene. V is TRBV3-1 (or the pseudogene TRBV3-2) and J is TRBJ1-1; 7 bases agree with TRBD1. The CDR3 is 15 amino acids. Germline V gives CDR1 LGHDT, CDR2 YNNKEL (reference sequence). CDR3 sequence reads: CASSLYPQEQGEAFF. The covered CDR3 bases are TGTGCCAGCAGCCTATACCCTCAAGAACAGGGGGAA.

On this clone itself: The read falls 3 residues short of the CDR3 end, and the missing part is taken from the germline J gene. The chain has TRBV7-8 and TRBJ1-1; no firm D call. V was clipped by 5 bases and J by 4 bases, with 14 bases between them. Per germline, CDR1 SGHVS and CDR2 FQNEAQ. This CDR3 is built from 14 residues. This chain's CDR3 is CASSATPGSTEAFF. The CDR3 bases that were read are TGTGCCAGCAGCGCAACCCCGGGGAGCACTGAA.

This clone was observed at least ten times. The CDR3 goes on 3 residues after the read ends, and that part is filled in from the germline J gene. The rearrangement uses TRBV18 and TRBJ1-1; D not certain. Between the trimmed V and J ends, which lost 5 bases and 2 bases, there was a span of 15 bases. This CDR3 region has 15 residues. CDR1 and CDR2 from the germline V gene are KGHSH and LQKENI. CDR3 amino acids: CASSSTQTYNTEAFF. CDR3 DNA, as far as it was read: TGTGCCAGCTCATCCACGCAGACATACAACACTGAA.

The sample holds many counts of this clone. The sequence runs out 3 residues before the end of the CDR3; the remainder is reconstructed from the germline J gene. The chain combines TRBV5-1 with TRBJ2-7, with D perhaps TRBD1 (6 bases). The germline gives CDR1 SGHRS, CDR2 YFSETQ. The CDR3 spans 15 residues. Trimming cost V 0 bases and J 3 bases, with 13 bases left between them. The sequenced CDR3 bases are TGCGCCAGCAGCTTGGGGGACATGAGAGACTACGAG. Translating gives CASSLGDMRDYE. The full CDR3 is CASSLGDMRDYEQYF.

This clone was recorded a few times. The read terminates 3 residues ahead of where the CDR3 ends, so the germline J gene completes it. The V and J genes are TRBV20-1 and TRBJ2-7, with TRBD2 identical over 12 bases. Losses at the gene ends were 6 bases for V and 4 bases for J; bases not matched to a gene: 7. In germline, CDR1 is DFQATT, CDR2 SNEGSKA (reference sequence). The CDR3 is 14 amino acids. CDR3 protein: CSARLAGVRYEQYF. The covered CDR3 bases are TGCAGTGCCAGACTAGCGGGAGTCCGTTACGAG.